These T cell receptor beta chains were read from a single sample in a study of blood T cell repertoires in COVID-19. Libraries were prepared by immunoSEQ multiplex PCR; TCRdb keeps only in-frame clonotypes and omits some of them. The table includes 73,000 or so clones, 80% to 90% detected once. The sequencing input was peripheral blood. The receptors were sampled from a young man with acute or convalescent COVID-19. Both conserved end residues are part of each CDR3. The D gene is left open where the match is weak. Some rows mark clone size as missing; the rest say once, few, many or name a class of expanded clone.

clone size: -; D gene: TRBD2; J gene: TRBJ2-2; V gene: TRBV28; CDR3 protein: CASSYYYSGRSGELFF; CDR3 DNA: TGTGCCAGCAGTTATTACTATAGCGGGAGGTCCGGGGAGCTGTTTTTT
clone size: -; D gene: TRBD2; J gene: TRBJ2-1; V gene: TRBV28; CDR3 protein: CASKLTGLAGGPWDEQFF; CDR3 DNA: TGTGCCAGCAAACTAACGGGACTAGCGGGAGGGCCTTGGGATGAGCAGTTCTTC
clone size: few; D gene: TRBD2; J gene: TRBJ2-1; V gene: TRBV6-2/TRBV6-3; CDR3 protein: CASSPGLALNEQFF; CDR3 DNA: TGTGCCAGCAGCCCGGGACTAGCGCTGAATGAGCAGTTCTTC
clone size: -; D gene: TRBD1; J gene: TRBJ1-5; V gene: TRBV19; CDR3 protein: CASRQGSQPQHF; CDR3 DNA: TGTGCCAGTAGACAGGGGAGTCAGCCCCAGCATTTT
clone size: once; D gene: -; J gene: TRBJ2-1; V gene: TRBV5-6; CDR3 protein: CASSLAPRGEQFF; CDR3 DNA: TGTGCCAGCAGCTTGGCCCCTAGGGGGGAGCAGTTCTTC
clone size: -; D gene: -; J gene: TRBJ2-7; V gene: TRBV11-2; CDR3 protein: CASSLDSIEQYF; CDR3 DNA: TGTGCCAGCAGCCTCGACTCTATCGAGCAGTACTTC
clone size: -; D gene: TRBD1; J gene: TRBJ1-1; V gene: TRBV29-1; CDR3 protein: CSVESGQVTEAFF; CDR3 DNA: TGCAGCGTTGAGTCAGGACAGGTCACTGAAGCTTTCTTT
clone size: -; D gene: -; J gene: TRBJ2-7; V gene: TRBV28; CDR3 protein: CASSPPSTGFNEQYF; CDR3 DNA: TGTGCCAGCAGTCCCCCCTCCACAGGGTTCAACGAGCAGTACTTC
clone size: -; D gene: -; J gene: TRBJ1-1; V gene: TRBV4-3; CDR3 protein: CASSQVRGTTEAFF; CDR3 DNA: TGCGCCAGCAGCCAGGTTAGGGGGACCACTGAAGCTTTCTTT
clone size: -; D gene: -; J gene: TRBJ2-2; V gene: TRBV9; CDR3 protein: CASSGGTLQNTGELFF; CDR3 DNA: TGTGCCAGCAGCGGAGGGACTCTACAGAACACCGGGGAGCTGTTTTTT
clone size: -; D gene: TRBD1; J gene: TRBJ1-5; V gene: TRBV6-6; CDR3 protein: CASSPKGQLYDQPQHF; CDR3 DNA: TGTGCCAGCAGTCCTAAGGGACAGCTTTATGATCAGCCCCAGCATTTT
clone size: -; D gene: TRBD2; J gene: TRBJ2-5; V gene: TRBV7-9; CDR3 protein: CASSPTSGAQETQYF; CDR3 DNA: TGTGCCAGCAGCCCTACTAGCGGAGCTCAAGAGACCCAGTACTTC
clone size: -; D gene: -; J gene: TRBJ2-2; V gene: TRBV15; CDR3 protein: CATSRQGFTGELFF; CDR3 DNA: TGTGCCACCAGCAGACAGGGTTTCACCGGGGAGCTGTTTTTT
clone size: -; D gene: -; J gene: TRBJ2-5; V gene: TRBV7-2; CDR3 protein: CASSFGGETQYF; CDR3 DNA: TGTGCCAGCAGCTTCGGCGGGGAGACCCAGTACTTC
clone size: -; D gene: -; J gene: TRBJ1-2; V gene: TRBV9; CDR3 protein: CASSSSTTRVGYTF; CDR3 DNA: TGTGCCAGCAGCTCCTCGACCACCAGGGTTGGCTACACCTTC
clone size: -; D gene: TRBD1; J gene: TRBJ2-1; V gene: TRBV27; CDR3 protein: CASSLRWDRGYNEQFF; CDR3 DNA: TGTGCCAGCAGCCTAAGGTGGGACAGGGGATACAATGAGCAGTTCTTC
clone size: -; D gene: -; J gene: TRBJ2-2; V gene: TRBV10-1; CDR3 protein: CASTPSDLRLAYRELFF; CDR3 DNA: TGCGCCAGCACCCCTAGCGACCTTAGACTTGCGTATCGGGAGCTGTTTTTT
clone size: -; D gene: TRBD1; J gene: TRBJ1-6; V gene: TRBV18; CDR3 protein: CASSPDRANSPLHF; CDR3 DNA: TGTGCCAGCTCACCGGACAGGGCAAATTCACCCCTCCACTTT
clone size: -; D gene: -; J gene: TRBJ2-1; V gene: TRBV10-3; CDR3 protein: CAISEGTIGGFDEQFF; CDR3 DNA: TGTGCCATCAGTGAGGGGACAATCGGTGGCTTTGATGAGCAGTTCTTC
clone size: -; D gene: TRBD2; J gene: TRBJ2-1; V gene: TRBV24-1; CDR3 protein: CATSGTSGGGLSYNEQFF; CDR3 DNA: TGTGCCACCAGTGGAACTAGCGGGGGGGGATTATCCTACAATGAGCAGTTCTTC
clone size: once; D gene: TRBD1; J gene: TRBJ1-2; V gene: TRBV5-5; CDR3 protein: CASSLVGGGVGGYTF; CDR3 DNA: TGTGCCAGCAGCTTGGTAGGGGGCGGAGTTGGTGGCTACACCTTC
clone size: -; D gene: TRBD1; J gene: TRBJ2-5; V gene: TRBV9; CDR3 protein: CASSPRQGSDQETQYF; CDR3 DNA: TGTGCCAGCAGCCCCCGACAGGGGTCTGACCAAGAGACCCAGTACTTC